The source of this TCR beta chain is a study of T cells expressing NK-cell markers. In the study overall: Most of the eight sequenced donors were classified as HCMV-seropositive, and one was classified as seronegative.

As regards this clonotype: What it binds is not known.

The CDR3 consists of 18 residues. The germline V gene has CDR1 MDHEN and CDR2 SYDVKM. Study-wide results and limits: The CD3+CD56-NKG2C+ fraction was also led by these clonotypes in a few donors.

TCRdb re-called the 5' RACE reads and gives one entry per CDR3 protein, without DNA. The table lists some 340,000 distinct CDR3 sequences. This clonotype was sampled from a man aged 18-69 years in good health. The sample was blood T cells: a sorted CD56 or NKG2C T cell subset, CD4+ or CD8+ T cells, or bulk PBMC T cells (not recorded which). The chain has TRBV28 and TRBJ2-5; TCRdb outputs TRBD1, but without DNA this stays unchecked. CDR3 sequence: CASSFPPGSRWVEETQYF.